These 24 T cell receptor beta chains were sequenced from one sample in a study of HIV-infected patients and healthy controls. 400 to 550 ng RNA was reverse transcribed with alpha and beta constant-region primers. Using multiplexing indices, alpha and beta chain libraries were generated apart by chain-specific third strand synthesis. TCRdb independently ran MiXCR on the 5' RACE reads; one entry per CDR3 protein. The table lists roughly 9,100 distinct CDR3 sequences, roughly 5.8% of them singletons. All unsorted peripheral T cells were captured because whole blood was used without fractionation. The sequencing input was blood. These receptors all stem from an adult in good health.

This clonotype was picked up many times. This chain connects TRBV7-8 to TRBJ2-7; unclear D gene. V lost 0 bases to trimming and J lost 2 bases, with 11 bases between them. The CDR3 has 15 amino acids. Per germline, CDR1 SGHVS and CDR2 FQNEAQ. This CDR3 reads CASSLARLKPYEQYF. CDR3 nucleotides: TGTGCCAGCAGCTTAGCCAGGTTAAAGCCCTACGAGCAGTACTTC.

Ten or more counts support this clonotype. This rearrangement joins TRBV6-2 or TRBV6-3 to TRBJ1-2; D may be TRBD1 (5 bases). Deletions cut 2 bases from V and 5 bases from J, with 12 bases between. Germline CDR1 is MNHEY and CDR2 is SVGEGT. The CDR3 extends over 14 amino acids. The CDR3 region is CASSYQPGLYGYTF. In DNA form, the CDR3 reads TGTGCCAGCAGTTACCAACCGGGGCTTTATGGCTACACCTTC.

By share, this clonotype ranks as medium-sized. DNA for the CDR3: TGTGCCAGCAGTTACTCATCCGGTAAAGCCTACGAGCAGTACTTC. Translating gives CASSYSSGKAYEQYF. The V gene is TRBV6-6, the J gene TRBJ2-7; no firm D call. Germline V gene lookup returns CDR1 MNHNY and CDR2 SVGAGI (reference sequence). The CDR3 extends over 15 amino acids. V lost 0 bases and J 2 bases, leaving 11 bases between the germline ends.

This clonotype was counted at least ten times. V and J are TRBV10-3 and TRBJ1-1; D ambiguous. The CDR3 is 15 residues long. Germline values: CDR1 ENHRY, CDR2 SYGVKD. Trimming removed 1 base at V and 0 bases at J, with 9 bases between. CDR3 in amino acids: CAISEFEFMNTEAFF. The CDR3 region has the DNA TGTGCCATCAGTGAGTTCGAGTTCATGAACACTGAAGCTTTCTTT.

This clonotype was recorded a few times. The J gene is TRBJ1-2, the V gene TRBV19; D might be TRBD1 (5 bases). V was clipped by 5 bases and J by 4 bases, with 14 bases between them. Germline lookup yields CDR1 LNHDA and CDR2 SQIVND (reference sequence). The CDR3 runs 14 residues. The CDR3 is CASSSDSQIYGYTF. The CDR3 nucleotides are TGTGCCAGTAGTTCAGACAGTCAAATCTATGGCTACACCTTC.

This chain connects TRBV7-2 to TRBJ2-2; 8 bases align to TRBD1. The CDR3 sequence is 14 residues long. After removal of 5 bases from V and 4 bases from J, the junction contained 3 bases not matched to a gene. Germline CDR1 is SGHTA and CDR2 is FQGNSA. CDR3 residues: CASSETGVTGELFF. In nucleotides, the CDR3 is TGTGCCAGCAGCGAGACAGGGGTCACCGGGGAGCTGTTTTTT.

This clonotype has just a few counts. The rearrangement uses TRBV24-1 and TRBJ2-3; TRBD1 agrees at 8 bases. CDR1 is KGHDR, CDR2 SFDVKD, per germline. CDR3 length: 16 residues. The V and J ends lost 4 bases and 2 bases, in that order; junction bases with no gene match: 7. The CDR3 here is CATSEPGGGYTDTQYF. The CDR3, as DNA: TGTGCCACCAGTGAACCAGGGGGCGGATACACAGATACGCAGTATTTT.

This clonotype is labeled as medium-sized. The V and J genes are TRBV2 and TRBJ1-4; D remains ambiguous. V was shortened by 6 bases and J by 6 bases, with 11 bases between the two germline ends. This CDR3 contains 13 residues. Germline CDR1 reads SNHLY; CDR2 reads FYNNEI. The CDR3 DNA sequence: TGTGCCAGCAGAGTCCCCGTGGATGAAAAACTGTTTTTT. Protein sequence: CASRVPVDEKLFF.

This chain links TRBV4-2 with TRBJ2-6; TRBD1 matches at 9 bases. Unmatched junction bases numbered 4, after V lost 0 bases and J lost 1 base. Per germline, CDR1 LGHNA and CDR2 YNFKEQ. This CDR3 is 18 amino acids long. DNA for the CDR3: TGTGCCAGCAGCCAAGAAGGGACAGGGTGGTCTGGGGCCAACGTCCTGACTTTC. Encoded protein: CASSQEGTGWSGANVLTF.

This clonotype showed up many times. The gene calls are TRBV20-1 and TRBJ2-1; 9 bases are a match to TRBD2. CDR1 is DFQATT and CDR2 is SNEGSKA in the germline V gene (reference sequence). V shed 5 bases and J 6 bases; nucleotides not matched to a gene: 8. The CDR3 totals 14 residues. The chain's CDR3 is CSASKASGTNEQFF. As DNA, the CDR3 is TGCAGTGCTTCAAAGGCTAGCGGGACCAATGAGCAGTTCTTC.

This clonotype is medium-sized within its sample. This chain links TRBV7-9 with TRBJ2-5; maybe TRBD2 (6 bases). Between the trimmed V and J ends, which lost 5 bases and 0 bases, there was a span of 10 bases. From germline, CDR1 is SEHNR and CDR2 FQNEAQ (reference sequence). The CDR3 totals 14 residues. The CDR3 DNA is TGTGCCAGCAGCCCCCGACTAGACCAAGAGACCCAGTACTTC. Translation: CASSPRLDQETQYF.

This chain joins TRBV6-5 and TRBJ2-2; D ambiguous. The length of the CDR3 is 16 residues. The V gene lost 8 bases and the J gene lost 0 bases, with 16 bases spanning the gap. CDR1 is MNHEY and CDR2 is SVGAGI in the germline V gene. CDR3 protein: CASFRFKGANTGELFF. The CDR3 DNA sequence: TGTGCCAGCTTTAGATTCAAGGGTGCGAACACCGGGGAGCTGTTTTTT.

This clonotype was found many times. This chain links TRBV15 with TRBJ1-5, with D possibly TRBD1 on 6 matching bases. Trimming removed 5 bases at V and 9 bases at J, with 17 bases between. The CDR3 has 14 amino acids. Germline CDR1 reads LNHNV; CDR2 reads YYDKDF (reference sequence). The DNA for the CDR3 is TGTGCCACCAGCCCGCGACAGGCTTCTCGGCCCCAGCATTTT. Its translation is CATSPRQASRPQHF.

This clonotype turned up a few times. The gene calls are TRBV2 and TRBJ2-5; 9 positions match TRBD1. Germline V CDR1 and CDR2: SNHLY, FYNNEI. CDR3 length equals 15 residues. With 6 bases clipped from V and 0 bases from J, the junction kept 5 bases outside the gene matches. The CDR3 coding sequence is TGTGCCAGCAGGGGGGACAGGGCCTACCAAGAGACCCAGTACTTC. It is translated as CASRGDRAYQETQYF.

This clonotype was detected a few times. The chain employs TRBV4-1 and TRBJ1-1; D call uncertain. The CDR3 has 14 amino acids. Between the trimmed V and J ends, which lost 7 bases and 3 bases, there was a span of 15 bases. Germline V gene sequence: CDR1 MGHRA, CDR2 YSYEKL. CDR3 sequence reads: CASTPQEGDTEAFF. CDR3 DNA: TGCGCCAGCACACCCCAGGAGGGAGACACTGAAGCTTTCTTT.

This clonotype is categorized as medium-sized. The CDR3 spells CASSGWVRTEAFF. CDR3 coding DNA: TGTGCCAGCAGTGGGTGGGTAAGGACTGAAGCTTTCTTT. This rearrangement joins TRBV6-1 to TRBJ1-1; D ambiguous. The CDR3 runs to 13 residues. From germline, CDR1 is MNHNS and CDR2 SASEGT. Deletions cut 4 bases from V and 5 bases from J, with 11 bases between.

This clonotype has at least ten counts. The CDR3 DNA reads TGTGCCAGCAGCTTAAAAGTGAGGGGCAAAGCCGACTACGAGCAGTACTTC. Its protein product is CASSLKVRGKADYEQYF. V usage is TRBV7-9 and J usage is TRBJ2-7; D tentatively fits TRBD1 or TRBD2 (5 bases each). The CDR3 length is 17 residues. Germline V CDR1 and CDR2: SEHNR, FQNEAQ (reference sequence). Between the trimmed V and J ends, which lost 2 bases and 3 bases, there was a span of 20 bases.

The table lists this clonotype with a few counts. This CDR3 is CSVVGSRSSYEQYF. The CDR3, as DNA: TGCAGCGTTGTCGGGTCAAGGAGCTCCTACGAGCAGTACTTC. The chain recombines TRBV29-1 with TRBJ2-7; no firm D call. CDR3 length equals 14 residues. Trimming left V 4 bases short and J 0 bases short, with 13 bases between. Germline CDR1 SQVTM, CDR2 ANQGSEA.

This clonotype appeared many times. The V call is TRBV7-2, the J call TRBJ2-3; 7 bases agree with TRBD2. Trimming took 0 bases from V and 8 from J; bases not matched to a gene: 5. This CDR3 comprises 14 residues. Germline-derived CDR1 and CDR2 are SGHTA and FQGNSA. CDR3 sequence: CASSLASGRVTQYF. The CDR3 bases are TGTGCCAGCAGCTTAGCGTCGGGGAGGGTTACGCAGTATTTT.

The chain recombines TRBV5-1 with TRBJ2-5; TRBD2 agrees at 10 bases. The CDR3 runs 16 residues. Germline CDR1 reads SGHRS; CDR2 reads YFSETQ. J gave up 4 bases and V 4 bases, and 10 bases lay outside the gene matches. The CDR3 DNA follows: TGCGCCAGCAGCCGGATCCTACTAGCGGGATCAGAGACCCAGTACTTC. This gives the protein CASSRILLAGSETQYF.

This clonotype was detected many times. The J gene is TRBJ2-3, the V gene TRBV3-1; maybe TRBD2 (7 bases). There are 14 residues in the CDR3. CDR1 is LGHDT, CDR2 YNNKEL, per germline (reference sequence). V was shortened by 3 bases and J by 2 bases, with 9 bases between the two germline ends. CDR3 DNA sequence: TGTGCCAGCAGCCACGGGGGGCCCACAGATACGCAGTATTTT. Residues: CASSHGGPTDTQYF.

By share, this clonotype ranks as medium-sized. The chain joins TRBV11-3 to TRBJ2-6; no clear D. There are 15 residues in the CDR3. Between the trimmed V and J ends, which lost 1 base and 0 bases, there was a span of 4 bases. Germline-derived CDR1 and CDR2 are SGHNT and YENEEA. The CDR3 nucleotides read TGTGCCAGCAGCTTAGGGAACTCTGGGGCCAACGTCCTGACTTTC. Its protein product is CASSLGNSGANVLTF.

This clonotype was counted only a few times. The chain recombines TRBV13 with TRBJ2-3; 8 bases map to TRBD1. This CDR3 contains 16 residues. Trimming took 1 base from V and 2 from J; bases not matched to a gene: 5. Germline V gives CDR1 PRHDT, CDR2 FYEKMQ (reference sequence). As DNA, the CDR3 is TGTGCCAGCAGCTTAGAGGGGACAGGCGCCACAGATACGCAGTATTTT. This encodes CASSLEGTGATDTQYF.

This clonotype is labeled medium-sized. The rearrangement uses TRBV7-6 and TRBJ2-7, with no clear D. Trimming pared 5 bases from V and 0 bases from J, leaving 5 bases between. CDR3 length equals 12 residues. Germline CDR1 SGHVS, CDR2 FNYEAQ. CDR3 nucleotides: TGTGCCAGCAGCCCAAACTCCTACGAGCAGTACTTC. Protein sequence: CASSPNSYEQYF.